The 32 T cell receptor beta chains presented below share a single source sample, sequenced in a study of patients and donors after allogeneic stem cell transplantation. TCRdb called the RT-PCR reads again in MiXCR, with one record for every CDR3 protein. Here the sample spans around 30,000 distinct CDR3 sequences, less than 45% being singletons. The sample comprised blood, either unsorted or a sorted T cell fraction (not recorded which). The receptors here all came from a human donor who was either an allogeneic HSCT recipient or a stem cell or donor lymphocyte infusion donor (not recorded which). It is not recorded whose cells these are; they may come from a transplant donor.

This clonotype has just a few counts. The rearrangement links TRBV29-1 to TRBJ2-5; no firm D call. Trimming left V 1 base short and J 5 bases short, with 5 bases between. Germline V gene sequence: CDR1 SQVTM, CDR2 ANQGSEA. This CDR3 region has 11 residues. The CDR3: CSVEGSETQYF. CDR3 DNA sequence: TGCAGCGTTGAAGGTTCTGAGACCCAGTACTTC.

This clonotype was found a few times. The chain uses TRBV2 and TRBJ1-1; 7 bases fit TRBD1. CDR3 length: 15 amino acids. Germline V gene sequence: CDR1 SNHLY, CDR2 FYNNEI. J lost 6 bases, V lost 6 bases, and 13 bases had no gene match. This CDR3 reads CASRDPTGSGAEAFF. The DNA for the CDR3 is TGTGCCAGCAGGGATCCGACAGGGAGTGGGGCTGAAGCTTTCTTT.

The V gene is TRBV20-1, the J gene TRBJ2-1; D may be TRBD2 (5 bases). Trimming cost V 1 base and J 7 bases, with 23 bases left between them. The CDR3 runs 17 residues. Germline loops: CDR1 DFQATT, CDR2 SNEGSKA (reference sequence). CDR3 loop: CSARVLGGLREANEQFF. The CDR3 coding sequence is TGCAGTGCTAGAGTCCTTGGAGGACTCCGAGAAGCAAATGAGCAGTTCTTC.

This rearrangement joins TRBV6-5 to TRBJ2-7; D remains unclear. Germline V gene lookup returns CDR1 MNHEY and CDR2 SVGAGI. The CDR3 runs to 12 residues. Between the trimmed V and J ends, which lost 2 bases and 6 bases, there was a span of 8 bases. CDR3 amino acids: CASSYGSREQYF. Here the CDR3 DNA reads TGTGCCAGCAGTTACGGCAGTCGCGAGCAGTACTTC.

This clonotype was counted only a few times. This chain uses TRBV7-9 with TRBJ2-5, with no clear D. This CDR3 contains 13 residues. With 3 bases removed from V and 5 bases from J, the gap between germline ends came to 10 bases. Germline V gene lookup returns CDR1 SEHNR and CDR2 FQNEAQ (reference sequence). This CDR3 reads CASSFSDEETQYF. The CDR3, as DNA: TGTGCCAGCAGCTTTTCCGACGAGGAGACCCAGTACTTC.

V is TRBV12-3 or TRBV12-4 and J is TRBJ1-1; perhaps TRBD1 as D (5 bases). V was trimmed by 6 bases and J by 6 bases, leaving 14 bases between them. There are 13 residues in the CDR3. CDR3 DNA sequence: TGTGCCAGCAGCATAGAGGGGTTAGCTGAAGCTTTCTTT. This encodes CASSIEGLAEAFF.

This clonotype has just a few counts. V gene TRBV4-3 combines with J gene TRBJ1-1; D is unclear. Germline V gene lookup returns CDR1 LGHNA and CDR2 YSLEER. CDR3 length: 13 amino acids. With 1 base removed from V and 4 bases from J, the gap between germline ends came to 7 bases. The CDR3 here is CASSQASGTEAFF. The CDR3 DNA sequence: TGCGCCAGCAGCCAAGCCAGCGGCACTGAAGCTTTCTTT.

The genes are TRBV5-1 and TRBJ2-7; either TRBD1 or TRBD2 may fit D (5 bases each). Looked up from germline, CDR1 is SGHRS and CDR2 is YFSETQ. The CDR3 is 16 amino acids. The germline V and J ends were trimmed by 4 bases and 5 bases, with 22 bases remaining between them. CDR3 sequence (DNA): TGCGCCAGCAGCGCCCTGAGAGGGGCGCAAATCGACGAGCAGTACTTC. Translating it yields CASSALRGAQIDEQYF.

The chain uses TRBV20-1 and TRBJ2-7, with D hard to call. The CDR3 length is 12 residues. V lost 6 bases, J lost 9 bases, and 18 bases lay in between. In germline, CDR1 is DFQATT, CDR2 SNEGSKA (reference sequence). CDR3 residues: CSANQAGDVQYF. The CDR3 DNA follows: TGCAGTGCCAATCAGGCCGGCGATGTGCAGTACTTC.

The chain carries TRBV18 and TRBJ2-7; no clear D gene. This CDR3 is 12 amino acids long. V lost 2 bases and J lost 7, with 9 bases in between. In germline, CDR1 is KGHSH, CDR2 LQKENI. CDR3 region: CASSPIPGEQYV. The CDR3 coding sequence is TGTGCCAGCTCACCAATCCCTGGGGAGCAGTACGTC.

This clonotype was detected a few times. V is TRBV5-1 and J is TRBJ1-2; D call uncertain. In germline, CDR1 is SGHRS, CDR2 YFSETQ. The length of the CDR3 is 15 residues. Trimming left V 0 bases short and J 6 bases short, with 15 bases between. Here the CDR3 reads CASSLEEAHLNGYTF. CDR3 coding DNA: TGCGCCAGCAGCTTGGAGGAAGCCCACCTAAATGGCTACACCTTC.

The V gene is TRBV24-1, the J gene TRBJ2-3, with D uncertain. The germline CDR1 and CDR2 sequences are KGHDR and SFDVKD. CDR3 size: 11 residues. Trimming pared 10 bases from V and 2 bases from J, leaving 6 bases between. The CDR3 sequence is CATGSTDTQYF. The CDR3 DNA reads TGTGCCACTGGGTCCACAGATACGCAGTATTTT.

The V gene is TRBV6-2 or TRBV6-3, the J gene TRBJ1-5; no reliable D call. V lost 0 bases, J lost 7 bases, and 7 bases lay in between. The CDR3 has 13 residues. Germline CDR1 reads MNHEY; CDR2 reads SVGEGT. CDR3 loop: CASSYSPPQPQHF. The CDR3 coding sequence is TGTGCCAGCAGTTACTCCCCACCCCAGCCCCAGCATTTT.

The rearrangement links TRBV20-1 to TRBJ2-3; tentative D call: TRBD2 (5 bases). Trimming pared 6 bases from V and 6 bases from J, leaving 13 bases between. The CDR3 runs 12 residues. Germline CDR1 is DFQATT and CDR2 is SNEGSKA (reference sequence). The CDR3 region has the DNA TGCAGTGCACCACGCCCGGGGGATACGCAGTATTTT. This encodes CSAPRPGDTQYF.

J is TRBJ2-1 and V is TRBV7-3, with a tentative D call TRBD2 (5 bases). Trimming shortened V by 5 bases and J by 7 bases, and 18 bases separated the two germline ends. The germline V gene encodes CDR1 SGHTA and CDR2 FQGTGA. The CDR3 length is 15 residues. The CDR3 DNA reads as TGTGCCAGCAGCCCGGGGTGGGAGAAGAGGAATGAGCAGTTCTTC. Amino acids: CASSPGWEKRNEQFF.

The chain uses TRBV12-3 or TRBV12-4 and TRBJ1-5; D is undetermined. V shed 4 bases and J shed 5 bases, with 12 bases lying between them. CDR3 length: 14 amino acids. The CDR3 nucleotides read TGTGCCAGCAGTTACCCAGGTGGAGATCAGCCCCAGCATTTT. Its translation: CASSYPGGDQPQHF.

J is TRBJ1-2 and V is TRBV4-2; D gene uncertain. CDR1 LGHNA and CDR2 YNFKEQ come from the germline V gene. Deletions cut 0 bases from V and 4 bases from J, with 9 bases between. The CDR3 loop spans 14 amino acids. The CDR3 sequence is CASSQEGRIYGYTF. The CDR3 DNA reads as TGTGCCAGCAGCCAAGAAGGACGGATCTATGGCTACACCTTC.

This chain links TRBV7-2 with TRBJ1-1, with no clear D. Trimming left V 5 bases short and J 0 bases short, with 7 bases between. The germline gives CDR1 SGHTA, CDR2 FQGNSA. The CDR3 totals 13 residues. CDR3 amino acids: CASSLSVNTEAFF. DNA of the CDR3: TGTGCCAGCAGCCTATCAGTGAACACTGAAGCTTTCTTT.

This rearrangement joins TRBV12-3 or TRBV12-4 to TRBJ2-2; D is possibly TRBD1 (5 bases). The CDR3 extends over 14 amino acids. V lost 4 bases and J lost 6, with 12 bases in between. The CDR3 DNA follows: TGTGCCAGCAGTTGGGGCGTGGGGTCCGGGGAGCTGTTTTTT. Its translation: CASSWGVGSGELFF.

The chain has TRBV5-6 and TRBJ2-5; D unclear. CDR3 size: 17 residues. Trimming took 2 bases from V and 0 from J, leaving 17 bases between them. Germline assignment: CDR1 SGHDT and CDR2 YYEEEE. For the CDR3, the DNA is TGTGCCAGCAGCTTTGCTGAGACTTCCAGATACCAAGAGACCCAGTACTTC. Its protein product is CASSFAETSRYQETQYF.

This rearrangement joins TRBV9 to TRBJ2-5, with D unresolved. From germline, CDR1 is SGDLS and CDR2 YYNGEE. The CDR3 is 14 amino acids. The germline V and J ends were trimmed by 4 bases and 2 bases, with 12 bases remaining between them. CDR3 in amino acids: CASSPRHQQETQYF. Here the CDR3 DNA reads TGTGCCAGCAGCCCCCGCCACCAACAAGAGACCCAGTACTTC. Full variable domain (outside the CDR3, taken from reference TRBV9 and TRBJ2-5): DSGVTQTPKHLITATGQRVTLRCSPRSGDLSVYWYQQSLDQGLQFLIQYYNGEERAKGNILERFSAQQFPDLHSELNLSSLELGDSALYFCASSPRHQQETQYFGPGTRLLVL.

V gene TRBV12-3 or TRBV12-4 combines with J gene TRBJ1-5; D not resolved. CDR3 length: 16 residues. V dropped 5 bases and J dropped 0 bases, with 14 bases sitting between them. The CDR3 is CASSSDYGVSNQPQHF. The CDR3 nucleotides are TGTGCCAGCAGTAGTGACTACGGAGTTAGCAATCAGCCCCAGCATTTT.

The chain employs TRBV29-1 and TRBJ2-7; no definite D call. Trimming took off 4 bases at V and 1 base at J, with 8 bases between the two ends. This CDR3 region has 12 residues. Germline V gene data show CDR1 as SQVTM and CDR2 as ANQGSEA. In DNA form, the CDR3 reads TGCAGCGTTGCTGACTCTTCCTACGAGCAGTACTTC. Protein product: CSVADSSYEQYF.

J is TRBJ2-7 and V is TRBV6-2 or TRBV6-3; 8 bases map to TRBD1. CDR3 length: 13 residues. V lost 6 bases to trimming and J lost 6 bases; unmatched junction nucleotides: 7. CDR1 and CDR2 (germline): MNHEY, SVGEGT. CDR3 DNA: TGTGCCAGCAGCCCGACAGGGGTGGGCGAGCAGTACGTC. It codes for CASSPTGVGEQYV.

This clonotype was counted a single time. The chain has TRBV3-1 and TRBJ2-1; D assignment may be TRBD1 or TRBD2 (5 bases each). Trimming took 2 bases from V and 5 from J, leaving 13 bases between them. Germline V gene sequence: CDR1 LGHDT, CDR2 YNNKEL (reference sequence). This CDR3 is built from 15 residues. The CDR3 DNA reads TGTGCCAGCAGCCAAATTGTCGGGGACCACAATGAGCAGTTCTTC. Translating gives CASSQIVGDHNEQFF.

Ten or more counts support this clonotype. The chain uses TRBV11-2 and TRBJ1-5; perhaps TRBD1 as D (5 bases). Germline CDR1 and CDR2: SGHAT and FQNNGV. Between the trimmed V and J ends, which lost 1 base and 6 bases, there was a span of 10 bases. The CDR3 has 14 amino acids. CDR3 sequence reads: CASSLGGTAQPQHF. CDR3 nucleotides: TGTGCCAGCAGCTTAGGGGGGACTGCTCAGCCCCAGCATTTT.

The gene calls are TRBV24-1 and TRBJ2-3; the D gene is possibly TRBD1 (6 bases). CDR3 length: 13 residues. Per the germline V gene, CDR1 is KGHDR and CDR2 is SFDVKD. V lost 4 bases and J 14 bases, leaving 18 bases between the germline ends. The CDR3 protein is CATSEAGTSHRYF. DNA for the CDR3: TGTGCCACCAGTGAAGCCGGGACATCGCATAGGTATTTT.

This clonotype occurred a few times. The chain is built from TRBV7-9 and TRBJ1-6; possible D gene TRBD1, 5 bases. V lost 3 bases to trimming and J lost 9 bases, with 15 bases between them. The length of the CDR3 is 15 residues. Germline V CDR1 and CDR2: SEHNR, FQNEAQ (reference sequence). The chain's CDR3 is CASSLRDGEGSPLHF. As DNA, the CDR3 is TGTGCCAGCAGCTTGCGGGACGGGGAGGGTTCACCCCTCCACTTT.

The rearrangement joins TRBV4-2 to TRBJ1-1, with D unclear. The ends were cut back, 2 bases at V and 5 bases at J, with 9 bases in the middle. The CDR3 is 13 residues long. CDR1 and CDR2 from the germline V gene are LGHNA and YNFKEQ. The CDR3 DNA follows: TGTGCCAGCAGCCAACGTGTCGGAACTGAAGCTTTCTTT. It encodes CASSQRVGTEAFF.

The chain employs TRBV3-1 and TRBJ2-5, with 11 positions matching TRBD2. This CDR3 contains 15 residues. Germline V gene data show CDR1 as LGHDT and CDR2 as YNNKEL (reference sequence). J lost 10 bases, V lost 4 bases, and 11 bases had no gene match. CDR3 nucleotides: TGTGCCAGCAGCCGGGGACTAGCGGTTGTACAGGGCCAGTACTTC. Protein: CASSRGLAVVQGQYF.

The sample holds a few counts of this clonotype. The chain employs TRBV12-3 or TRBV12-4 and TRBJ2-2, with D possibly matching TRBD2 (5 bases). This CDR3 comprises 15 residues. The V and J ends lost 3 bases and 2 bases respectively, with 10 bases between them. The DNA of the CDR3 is TGTGCCAGCAGTTTTTCTAGCCGCAACACCGGGGAGCTGTTTTTT. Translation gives CASSFSSRNTGELFF.

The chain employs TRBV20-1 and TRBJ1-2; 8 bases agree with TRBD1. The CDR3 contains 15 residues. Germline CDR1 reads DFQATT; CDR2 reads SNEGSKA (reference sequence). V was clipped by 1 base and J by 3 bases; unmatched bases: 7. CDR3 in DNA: TGCAGTGCTAGAGTTCCCGGACAGGGACACTATGGCTACACCTTC. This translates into CSARVPGQGHYGYTF.